The entry below gives a single TCR beta chain sequence along with its context. Its matching antigen is unknown. The sample belongs to a study of T-cell memory formation after mild COVID-19. Overall study context: TCR clusters were mostly confined to one donor each. The study's findings and limits: Confirmation of SARS-CoV-2 specificity was lacking for second-wave clones peaking day 37.

After 5'RACE with constant-segment primers, TCR alpha and TCR beta cDNA libraries carrying sample barcodes and UMIs were obtained. TCRdb passed the 5' RACE reads through MiXCR, listing each CDR3 protein once. The table records about 50,000 distinct CDR3 sequences, roughly 12% of them present only once. This CDR3 spans 15 amino acids. V lost 6 bases and J lost 3, with 18 bases in between. This chain links TRBV12-3 or TRBV12-4 with TRBJ2-7; the D call may be TRBD1 or TRBD2 (7 bases each). The sequence was collected from a man aged 18 to 29 who had mild COVID-19 (a few samples of this study predate the infection). Cell type and time point are not known. Sequencing was done on a sample of PBMCs or a T cell subset sorted from them (not recorded which). The CDR3 protein is CASSRWEGQIYEQYF. The CDR3 nucleotides are TGTGCCAGCAGCCGTTGGGAGGGACAGATCTACGAGCAGTACTTC.